Sequencing of this TCR beta chain was carried out in a study of blood T cell repertoires in COVID-19. Study background: Sites in the United States, Italy and Spain provided acute and convalescent COVID-19 samples. In each case, the material was cDNA or gDNA derived from T cells, B-cell-depleted T cells, or PBMCs.

Sequencing was performed with immunoSEQ multiplex PCR; in TCRdb, only in-frame clones are kept and a portion is missing. The table lists some 250,000 clones, about 88% of them singletons. The CDR3 runs 14 residues. The V segment lost 4 bases and the J segment 8 bases; nucleotides outside the gene matches: 5. Germline CDR1 is MNHEY and CDR2 is SMNVEV (reference sequence). The genes are TRBV27 and TRBJ1-2; 12 nucleotides match TRBD1. The sequence came from a woman in her 70s with active or convalescent COVID-19. The sequenced material came from peripheral blood. In DNA, the CDR3 is TGTGCCAGCAGTTGGGACAGGGGGCCGCGGGGCTACACCTTC. Protein product: CASSWDRGPRGYTF.